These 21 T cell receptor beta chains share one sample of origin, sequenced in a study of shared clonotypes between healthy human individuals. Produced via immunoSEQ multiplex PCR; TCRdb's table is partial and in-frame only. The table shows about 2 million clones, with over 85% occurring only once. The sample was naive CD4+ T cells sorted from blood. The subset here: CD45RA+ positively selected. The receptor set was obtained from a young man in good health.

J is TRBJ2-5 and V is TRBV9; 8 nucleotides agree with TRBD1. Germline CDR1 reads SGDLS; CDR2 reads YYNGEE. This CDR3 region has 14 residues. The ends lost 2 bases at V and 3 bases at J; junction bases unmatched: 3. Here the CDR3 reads CASSVGTGKETQYF. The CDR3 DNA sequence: TGTGCCAGCAGCGTGGGGACAGGTAAAGAGACCCAGTACTTC.

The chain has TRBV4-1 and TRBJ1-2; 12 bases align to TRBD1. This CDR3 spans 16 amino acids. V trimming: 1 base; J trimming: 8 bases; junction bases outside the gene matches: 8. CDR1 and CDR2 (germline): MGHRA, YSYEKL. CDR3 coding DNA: TGCGCCAGCAGCCAAGGCCCGGGACAGGGGGCAGGAGGCTACACCTTC. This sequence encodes CASSQGPGQGAGGYTF.

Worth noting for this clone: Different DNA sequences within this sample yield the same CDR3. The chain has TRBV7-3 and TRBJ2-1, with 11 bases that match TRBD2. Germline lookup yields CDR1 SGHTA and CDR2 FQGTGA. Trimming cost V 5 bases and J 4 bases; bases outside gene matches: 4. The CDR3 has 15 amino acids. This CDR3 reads CASSPTSGGYNEQFF. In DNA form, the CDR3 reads TGTGCCAGCAGCCCCACTAGCGGGGGTTACAATGAGCAGTTCTTC.

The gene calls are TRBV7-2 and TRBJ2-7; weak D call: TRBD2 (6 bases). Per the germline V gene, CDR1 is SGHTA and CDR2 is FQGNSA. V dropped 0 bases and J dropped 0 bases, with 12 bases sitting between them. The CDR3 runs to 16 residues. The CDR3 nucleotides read TGTGCCAGCAGCTTAGCAGTAGCGGAATTCTCCTACGAGCAGTACTTC. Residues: CASSLAVAEFSYEQYF.

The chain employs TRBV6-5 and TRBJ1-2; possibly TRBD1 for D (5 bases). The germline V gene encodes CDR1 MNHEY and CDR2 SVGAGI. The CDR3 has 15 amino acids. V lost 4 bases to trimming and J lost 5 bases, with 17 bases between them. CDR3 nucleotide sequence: TGTGCCAGCAGTTTAGATCAGGGAAGCTTGTATGGCTACACCTTC. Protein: CASSLDQGSLYGYTF.

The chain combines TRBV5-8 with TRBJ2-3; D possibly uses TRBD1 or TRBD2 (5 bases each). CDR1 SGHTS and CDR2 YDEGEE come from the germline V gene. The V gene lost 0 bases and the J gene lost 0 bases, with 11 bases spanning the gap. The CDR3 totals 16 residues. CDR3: CASSLGAGRSTDTQYF. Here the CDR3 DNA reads TGTGCCAGCAGCTTGGGAGCAGGGAGAAGCACAGATACGCAGTATTTT.

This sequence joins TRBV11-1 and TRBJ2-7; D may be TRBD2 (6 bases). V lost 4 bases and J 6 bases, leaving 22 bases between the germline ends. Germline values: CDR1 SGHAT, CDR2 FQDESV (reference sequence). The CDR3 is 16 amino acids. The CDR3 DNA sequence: TGTGCCAGCAGCTATGCCAGCGGGCTCTCCCGTCGCGAGCAGTACTTC. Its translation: CASSYASGLSRREQYF.

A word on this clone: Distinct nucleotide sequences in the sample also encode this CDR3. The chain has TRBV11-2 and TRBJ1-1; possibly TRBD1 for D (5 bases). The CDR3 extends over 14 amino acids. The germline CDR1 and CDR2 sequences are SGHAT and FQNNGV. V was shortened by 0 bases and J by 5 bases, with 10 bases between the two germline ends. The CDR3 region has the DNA TGTGCCAGCAGCTTAGATAGGGGTGGTACTGAAGCTTTCTTT. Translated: CASSLDRGGTEAFF.

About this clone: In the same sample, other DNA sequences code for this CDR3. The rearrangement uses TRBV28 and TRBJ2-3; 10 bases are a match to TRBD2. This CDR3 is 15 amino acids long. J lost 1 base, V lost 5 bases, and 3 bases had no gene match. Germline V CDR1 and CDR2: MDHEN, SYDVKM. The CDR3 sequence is CASSRLAGGTDTQYF. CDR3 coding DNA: TGTGCCAGCAGTCGCCTAGCGGGGGGCACAGATACGCAGTATTTT.

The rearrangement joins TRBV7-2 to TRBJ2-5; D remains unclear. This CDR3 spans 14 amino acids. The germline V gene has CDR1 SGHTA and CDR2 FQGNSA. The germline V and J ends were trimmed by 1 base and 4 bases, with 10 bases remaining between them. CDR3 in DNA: TGTGCCAGCAGCTTAGGGGCAGTCAGAGAGACCCAGTACTTC. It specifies CASSLGAVRETQYF.

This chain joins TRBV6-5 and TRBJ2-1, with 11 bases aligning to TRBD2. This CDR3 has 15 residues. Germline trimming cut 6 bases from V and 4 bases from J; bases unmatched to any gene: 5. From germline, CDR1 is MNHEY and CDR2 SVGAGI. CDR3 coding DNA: TGTGCCAGCAGACTGGGGACTAGCGGTTACAATGAGCAGTTCTTC. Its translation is CASRLGTSGYNEQFF.

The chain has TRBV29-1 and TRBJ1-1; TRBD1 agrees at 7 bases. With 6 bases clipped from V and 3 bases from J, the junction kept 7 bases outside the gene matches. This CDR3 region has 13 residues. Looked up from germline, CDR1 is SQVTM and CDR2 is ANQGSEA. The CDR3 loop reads CSVSGTVYTEAFF. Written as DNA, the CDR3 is TGCAGCGTGTCGGGGACAGTTTACACTGAAGCTTTCTTT.

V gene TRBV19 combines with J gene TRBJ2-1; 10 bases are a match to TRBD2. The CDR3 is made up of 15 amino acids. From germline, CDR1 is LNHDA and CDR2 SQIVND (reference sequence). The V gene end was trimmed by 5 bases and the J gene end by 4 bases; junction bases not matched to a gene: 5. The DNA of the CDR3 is TGTGCCAGTAGTCAGATAGCGGGAGGTTACAATGAGCAGTTCTTC. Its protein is CASSQIAGGYNEQFF.

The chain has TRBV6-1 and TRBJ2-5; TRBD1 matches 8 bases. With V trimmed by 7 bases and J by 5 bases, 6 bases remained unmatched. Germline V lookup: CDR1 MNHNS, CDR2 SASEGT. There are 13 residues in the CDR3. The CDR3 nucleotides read TGTGCCAGCATCAGGGGGCCAGGGGAGACCCAGTACTTC. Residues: CASIRGPGETQYF.

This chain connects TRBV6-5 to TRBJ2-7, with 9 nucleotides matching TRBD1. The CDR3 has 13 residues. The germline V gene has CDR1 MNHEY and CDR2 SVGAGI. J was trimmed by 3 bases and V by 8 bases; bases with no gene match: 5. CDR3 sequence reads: CASGDRVFYEQYF. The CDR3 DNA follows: TGTGCCAGCGGGGACAGGGTATTCTACGAGCAGTACTTC.

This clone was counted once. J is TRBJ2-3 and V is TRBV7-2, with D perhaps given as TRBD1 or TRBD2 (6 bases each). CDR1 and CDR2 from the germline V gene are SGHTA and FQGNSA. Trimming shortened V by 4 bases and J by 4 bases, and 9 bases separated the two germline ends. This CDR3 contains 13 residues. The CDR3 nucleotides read TGTGCCAGCAGCTGGGGGGCGGCAGATACGCAGTATTTT. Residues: CASSWGAADTQYF.

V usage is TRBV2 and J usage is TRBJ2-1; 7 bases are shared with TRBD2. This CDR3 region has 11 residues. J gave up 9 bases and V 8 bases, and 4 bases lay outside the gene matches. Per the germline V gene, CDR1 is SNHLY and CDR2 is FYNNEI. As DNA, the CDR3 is TGTGCCAGCGCGCAGCGGGGTGAGCAGTTCTTC. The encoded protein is CASAQRGEQFF.

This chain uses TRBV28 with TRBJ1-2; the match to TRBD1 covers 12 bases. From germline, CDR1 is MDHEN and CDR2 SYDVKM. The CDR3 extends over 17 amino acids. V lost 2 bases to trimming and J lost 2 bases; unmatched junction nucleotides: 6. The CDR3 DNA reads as TGTGCCAGCAGTTTAGGGGGACAGGGGGCAGGGAACTATGGCTACACCTTC. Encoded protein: CASSLGGQGAGNYGYTF.

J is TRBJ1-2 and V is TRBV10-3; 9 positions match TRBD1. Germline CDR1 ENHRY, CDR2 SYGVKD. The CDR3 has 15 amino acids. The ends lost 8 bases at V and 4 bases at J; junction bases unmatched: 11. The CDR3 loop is CAIDKGQGTLYGYTF. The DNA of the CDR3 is TGTGCCATCGACAAAGGACAGGGGACTCTCTATGGCTACACCTTC.

The CDR3 DNA follows: TGCGCCAGCAGTCGGGGAGGGGAAGTCTACGAGCAGTACTTC. Its protein is CASSRGGEVYEQYF. V gene TRBV4-1 combines with J gene TRBJ2-7; 7 positions match TRBD2. Germline V gives CDR1 MGHRA, CDR2 YSYEKL. V lost 6 bases and J lost 3; bases outside the gene matches: 8. This CDR3 has 14 amino acids.

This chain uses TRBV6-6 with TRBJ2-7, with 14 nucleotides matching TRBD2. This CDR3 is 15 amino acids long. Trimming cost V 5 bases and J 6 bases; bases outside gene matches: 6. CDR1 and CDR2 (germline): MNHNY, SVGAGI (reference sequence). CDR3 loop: CASSRSGLAGGEQYF. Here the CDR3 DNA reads TGTGCCAGCAGTCGGTCCGGACTAGCGGGAGGCGAGCAGTACTTC.